The clone carrying this T cell receptor (beta chain) was counted only a few times. The data were produced by immunoSEQ multiplex PCR, yet TCRdb's version contains in-frame clones alone and is incomplete. The data contain more than 120,000 clones, around nine tenths of them seen just once; the ten biggest clones take up about a sixth. This CDR3 region has 15 residues. Looked up from germline, CDR1 is SGHRS and CDR2 is YFSETQ. The ends lost 0 bases at V and 6 bases at J; junction bases unmatched: 3. The data are from a study of radiation and T cells in renal cell carcinoma. Described time point: blood 4 weeks post-SBRT, at nephrectomy. Treatment described: 15 Gy SBRT to primary tumor, nephrectomy 4 weeks later. Nephrectomy followed 15 Gy stereotactic body radiation by 4 weeks.

This TCR was sampled from a woman aged 50 to 65 with renal cell carcinoma. The chain uses TRBV5-1 and TRBJ1-4, with TRBD1 matching 9 bases. The sequences come from blood, collected from a patient whose treatment included radiotherapy and nephrectomy. The CDR3 DNA reads as TGCGCCAGCAGCTTGGGGGACAGGGAACATGAAAAACTGTTTTTT. This sequence encodes CASSLGDREHEKLFF. The full variable domain, completed using reference TRBV5-1 and TRBJ1-4, is KAGVTQTPRYLIKTRGQQVTLSCSPISGHRSVSWYQQTPGQGLQFLFEYFSETQRNKGNFPGRFSGRQFSNSRSEMNVSTLELGDSALYLCASSLGDREHEKLFFGSGTQLSVL.